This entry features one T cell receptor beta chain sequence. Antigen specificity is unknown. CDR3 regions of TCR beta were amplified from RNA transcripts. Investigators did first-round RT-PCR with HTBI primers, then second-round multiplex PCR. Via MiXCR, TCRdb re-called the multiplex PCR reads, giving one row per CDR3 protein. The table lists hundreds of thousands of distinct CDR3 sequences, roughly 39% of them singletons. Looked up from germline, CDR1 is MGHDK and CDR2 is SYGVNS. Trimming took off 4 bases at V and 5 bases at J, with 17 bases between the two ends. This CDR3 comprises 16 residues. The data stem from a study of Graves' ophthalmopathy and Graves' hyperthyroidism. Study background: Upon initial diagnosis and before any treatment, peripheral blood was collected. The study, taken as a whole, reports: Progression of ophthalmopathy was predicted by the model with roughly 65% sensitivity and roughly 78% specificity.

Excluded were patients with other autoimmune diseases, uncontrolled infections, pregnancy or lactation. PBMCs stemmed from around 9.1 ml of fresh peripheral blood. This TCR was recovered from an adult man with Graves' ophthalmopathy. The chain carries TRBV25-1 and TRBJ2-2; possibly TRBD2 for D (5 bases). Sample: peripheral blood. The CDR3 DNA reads TGTGCCAGCAGTGGGAAGAGGAGAGGGTGGACCGGGGAGCTGTTTTTT. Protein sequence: CASSGKRRGWTGELFF. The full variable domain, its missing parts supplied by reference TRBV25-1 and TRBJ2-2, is EADIYQTPRYLVIGTGKKITLECSQTMGHDKMYWYQQDPGMELHLIHYSYGVNSTEKGDLSSESTVSRIRTEHFPLTLESARPSHTSQYLCASSGKRRGWTGELFFGEGSRLTVL.